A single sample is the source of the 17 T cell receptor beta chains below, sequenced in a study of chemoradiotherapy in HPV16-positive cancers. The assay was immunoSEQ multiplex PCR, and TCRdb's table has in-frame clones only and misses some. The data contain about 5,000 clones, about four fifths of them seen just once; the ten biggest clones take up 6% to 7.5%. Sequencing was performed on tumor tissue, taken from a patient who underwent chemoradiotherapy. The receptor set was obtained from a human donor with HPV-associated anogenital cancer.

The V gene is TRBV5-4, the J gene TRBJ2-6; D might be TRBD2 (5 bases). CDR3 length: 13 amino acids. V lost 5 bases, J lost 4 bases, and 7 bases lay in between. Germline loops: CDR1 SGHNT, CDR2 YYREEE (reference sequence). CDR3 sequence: CASRRAGANVLTF. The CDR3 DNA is TGTGCCAGCAGGAGGGCGGGGGCCAACGTCCTGACTTTC.

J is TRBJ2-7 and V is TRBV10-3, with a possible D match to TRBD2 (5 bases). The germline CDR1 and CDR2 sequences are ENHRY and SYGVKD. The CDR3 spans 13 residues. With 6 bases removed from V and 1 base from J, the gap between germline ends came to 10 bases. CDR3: CAIRGPGSYEQYF. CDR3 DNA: TGTGCCATCAGGGGTCCGGGGTCCTACGAGCAGTACTTC.

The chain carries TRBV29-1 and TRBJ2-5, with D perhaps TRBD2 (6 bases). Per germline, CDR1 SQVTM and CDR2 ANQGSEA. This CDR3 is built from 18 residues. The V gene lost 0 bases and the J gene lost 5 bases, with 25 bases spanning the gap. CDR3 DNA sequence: TGCAGCGTTGAAGACGTTGATATTAGTGAAGTTGGGAGGGAGACCCAGTACTTC. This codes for CSVEDVDISEVGRETQYF.

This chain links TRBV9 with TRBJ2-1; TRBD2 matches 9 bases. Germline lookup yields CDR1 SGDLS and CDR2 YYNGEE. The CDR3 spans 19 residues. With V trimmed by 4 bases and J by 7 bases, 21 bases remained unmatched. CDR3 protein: CASSSPGGRISGGWNEQFF. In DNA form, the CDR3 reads TGTGCCAGCAGCTCCCCGGGTGGGAGGATTAGCGGGGGTTGGAATGAGCAGTTCTTC.

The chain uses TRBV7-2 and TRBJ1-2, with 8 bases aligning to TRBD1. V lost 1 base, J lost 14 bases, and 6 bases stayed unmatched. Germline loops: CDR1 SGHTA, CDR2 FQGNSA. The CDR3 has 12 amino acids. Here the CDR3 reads CASSLDQGARTF. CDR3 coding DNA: TGTGCCAGCAGCTTAGATCAGGGGGCGCGAACCTTC.

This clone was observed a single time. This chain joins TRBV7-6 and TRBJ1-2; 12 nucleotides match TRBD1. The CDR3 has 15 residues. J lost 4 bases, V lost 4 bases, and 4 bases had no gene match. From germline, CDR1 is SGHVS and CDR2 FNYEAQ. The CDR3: CASSSPGQGAYGYTF. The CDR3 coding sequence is TGTGCCAGCAGCTCCCCGGGACAGGGGGCCTATGGCTACACCTTC.

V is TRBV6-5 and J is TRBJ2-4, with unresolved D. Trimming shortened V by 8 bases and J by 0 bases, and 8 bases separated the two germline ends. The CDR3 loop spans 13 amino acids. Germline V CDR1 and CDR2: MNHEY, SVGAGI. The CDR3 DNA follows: TGTGCCAGCGGAGAGCTAGCCAAAAACATTCAGTACTTC. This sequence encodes CASGELAKNIQYF.

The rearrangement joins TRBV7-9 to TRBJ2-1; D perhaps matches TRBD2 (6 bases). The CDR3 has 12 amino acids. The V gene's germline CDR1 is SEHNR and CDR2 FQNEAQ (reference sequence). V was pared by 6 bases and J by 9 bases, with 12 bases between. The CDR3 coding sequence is TGTGCCAGCAGTGAGGAGGGAGCTGAGCAGTTCTTC. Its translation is CASSEEGAEQFF.

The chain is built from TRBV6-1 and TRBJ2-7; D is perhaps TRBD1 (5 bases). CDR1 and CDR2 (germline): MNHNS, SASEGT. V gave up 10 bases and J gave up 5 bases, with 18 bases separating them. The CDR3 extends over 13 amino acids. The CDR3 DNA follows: TGTGCCATCCAGGGATTGTGGTATGACGAGCAGTACTTC. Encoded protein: CAIQGLWYDEQYF.

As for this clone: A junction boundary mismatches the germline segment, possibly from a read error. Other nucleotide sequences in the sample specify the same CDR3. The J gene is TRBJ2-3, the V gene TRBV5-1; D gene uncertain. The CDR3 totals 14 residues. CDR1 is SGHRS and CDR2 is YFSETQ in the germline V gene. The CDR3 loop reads CASSLAVFTDTQYF. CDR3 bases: TGCGCCAGCAGCTTGGCCGTCTTCACAGATACGCAATATTTT. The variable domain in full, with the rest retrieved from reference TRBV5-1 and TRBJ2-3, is KAGVTQTPRYLIKTRGQQVTLSCSPISGHRSVSWYQQTPGQGLQFLFEYFSETQRNKGNFPGRFSGRQFSNSRSEMNVSTLELGDSALYLCASSLAVFTDTQYFGPGTRLTVL.

DNA for the CDR3: TGCGCCAGCAGCTCCGCGGGGCGCACAGATACGCAGTATTTT. Translated: CASSSAGRTDTQYF. The chain links TRBV5-1 to TRBJ2-3, with a weak D call TRBD2 (6 bases). Germline assignment: CDR1 SGHRS and CDR2 YFSETQ. With 3 bases removed from V and 1 base from J, the gap between germline ends came to 9 bases. The length of the CDR3 is 14 residues.

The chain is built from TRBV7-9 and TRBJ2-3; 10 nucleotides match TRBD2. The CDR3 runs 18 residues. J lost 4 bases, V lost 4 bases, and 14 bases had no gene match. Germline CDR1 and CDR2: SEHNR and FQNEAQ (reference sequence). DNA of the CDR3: TGTGCCAGCAGCTCTAGTGGGGGTAGAGCGGGGGGGCCAGATACGCAGTATTTT. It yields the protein CASSSSGGRAGGPDTQYF.

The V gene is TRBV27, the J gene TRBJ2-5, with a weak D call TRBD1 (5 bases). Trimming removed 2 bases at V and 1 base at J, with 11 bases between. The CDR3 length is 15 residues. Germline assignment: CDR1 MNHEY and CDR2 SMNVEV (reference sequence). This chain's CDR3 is CASSLGQGSQETQYF. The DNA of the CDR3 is TGTGCCAGCAGTTTAGGTCAGGGTTCCCAAGAGACCCAGTACTTC.

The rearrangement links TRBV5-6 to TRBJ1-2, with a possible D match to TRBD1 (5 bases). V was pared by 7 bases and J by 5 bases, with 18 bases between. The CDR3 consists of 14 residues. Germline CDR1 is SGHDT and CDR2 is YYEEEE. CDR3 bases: TGTGCCAGCGAAACCTTCGGGGGGACTTATGGCTACACCTTC. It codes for CASETFGGTYGYTF.

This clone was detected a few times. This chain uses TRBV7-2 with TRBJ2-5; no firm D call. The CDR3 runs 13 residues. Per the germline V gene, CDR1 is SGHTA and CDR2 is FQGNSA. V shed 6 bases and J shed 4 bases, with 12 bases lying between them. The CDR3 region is CASRLRPRETQYF. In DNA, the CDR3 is TGTGCCAGCAGGCTGCGGCCCCGAGAGACCCAGTACTTC. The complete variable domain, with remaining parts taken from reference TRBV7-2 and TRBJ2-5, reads GAGVSQSPSNKVTEKGKDVELRCDPISGHTALYWYRQSLGQGLEFLIYFQGNSAPDKSGLPSDRFSAERTGGSVSTLTIQRTQQEDSAVYLCASRLRPRETQYFGPGTRLLVL.

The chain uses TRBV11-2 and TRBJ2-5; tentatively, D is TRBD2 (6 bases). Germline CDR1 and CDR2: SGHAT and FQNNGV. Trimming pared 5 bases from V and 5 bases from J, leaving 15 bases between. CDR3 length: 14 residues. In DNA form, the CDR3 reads TGTGCCAGCAGCGCAAGGACTATGATGGAGACCCAGTACTTC. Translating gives CASSARTMMETQYF. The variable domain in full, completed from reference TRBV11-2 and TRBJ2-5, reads EAGVAQSPRYKIIEKRQSVAFWCNPISGHATLYWYQQILGQGPKLLIQFQNNGVVDDSQLPKDRFSAERLKGVDSTLKIQPAKLEDSAVYLCASSARTMMETQYFGPGTRLLVL.

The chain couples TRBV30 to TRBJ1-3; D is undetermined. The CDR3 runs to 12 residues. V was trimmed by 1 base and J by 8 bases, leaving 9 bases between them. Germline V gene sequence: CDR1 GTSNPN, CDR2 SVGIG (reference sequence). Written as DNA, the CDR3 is TGTGCCTGGAGTGCGGTGAGGGACACCATATATTTT. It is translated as CAWSAVRDTIYF.